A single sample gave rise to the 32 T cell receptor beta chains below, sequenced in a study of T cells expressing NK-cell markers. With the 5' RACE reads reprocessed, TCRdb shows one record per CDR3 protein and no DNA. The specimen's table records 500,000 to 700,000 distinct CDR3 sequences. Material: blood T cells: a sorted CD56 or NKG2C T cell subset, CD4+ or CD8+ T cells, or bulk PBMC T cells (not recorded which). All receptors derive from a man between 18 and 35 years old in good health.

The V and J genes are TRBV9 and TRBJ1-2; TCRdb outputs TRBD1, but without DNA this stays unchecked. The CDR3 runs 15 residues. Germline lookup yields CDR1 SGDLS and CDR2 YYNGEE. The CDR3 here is CASSVDGGNNYGYTF.

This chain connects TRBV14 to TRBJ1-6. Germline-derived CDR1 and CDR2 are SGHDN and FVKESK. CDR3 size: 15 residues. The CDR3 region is CASSQKGRHNSPLHF.

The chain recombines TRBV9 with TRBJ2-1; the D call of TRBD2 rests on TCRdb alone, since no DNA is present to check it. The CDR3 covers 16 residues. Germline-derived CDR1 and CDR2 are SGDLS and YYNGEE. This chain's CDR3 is CASSGSGLAGLDEQFF.

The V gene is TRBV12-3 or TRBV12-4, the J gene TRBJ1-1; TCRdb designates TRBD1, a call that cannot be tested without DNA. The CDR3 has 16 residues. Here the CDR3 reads CASSPRPWTANTEAFF.

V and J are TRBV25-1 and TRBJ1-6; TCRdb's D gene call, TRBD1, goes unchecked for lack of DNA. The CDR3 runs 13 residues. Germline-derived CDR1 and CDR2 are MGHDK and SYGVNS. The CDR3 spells CASKEGGNSPLHF.

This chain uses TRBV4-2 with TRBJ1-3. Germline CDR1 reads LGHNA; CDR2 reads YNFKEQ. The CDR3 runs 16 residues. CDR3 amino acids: CASSQGASSSGNTIYF.

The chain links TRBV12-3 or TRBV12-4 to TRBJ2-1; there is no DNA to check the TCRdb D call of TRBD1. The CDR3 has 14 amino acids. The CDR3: CASTDGGPYNEQFF.

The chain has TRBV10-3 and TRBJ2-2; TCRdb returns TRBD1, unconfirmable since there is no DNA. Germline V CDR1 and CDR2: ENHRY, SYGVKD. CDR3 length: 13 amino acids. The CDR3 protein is CAIEQGKAGELFF.

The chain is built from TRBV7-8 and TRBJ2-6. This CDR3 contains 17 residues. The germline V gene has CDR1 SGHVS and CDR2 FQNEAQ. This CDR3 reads CASSLGSALSGANVLTF. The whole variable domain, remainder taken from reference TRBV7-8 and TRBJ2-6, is GAGVSQSPRYKVAKRGQDVALRCDPISGHVSLFWYQQALGQGPEFLTYFQNEAQLDKSGLPSDRFFAERPEGSVSTLKIQRTQQEDSAVYLCASSLGSALSGANVLTFGAGSRLTVL.

The CDR3 protein is CAIRLSESIDEQFF. The V call is TRBV10-3, the J call TRBJ2-1; TCRdb lists TRBD2, though no DNA is available to test this call. Looked up from germline, CDR1 is ENHRY and CDR2 is SYGVKD. The CDR3 runs 14 residues.

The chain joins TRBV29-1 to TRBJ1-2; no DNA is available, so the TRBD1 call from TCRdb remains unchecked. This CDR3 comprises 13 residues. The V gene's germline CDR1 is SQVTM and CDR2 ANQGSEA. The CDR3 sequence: CSVAIGTRDGYTF.

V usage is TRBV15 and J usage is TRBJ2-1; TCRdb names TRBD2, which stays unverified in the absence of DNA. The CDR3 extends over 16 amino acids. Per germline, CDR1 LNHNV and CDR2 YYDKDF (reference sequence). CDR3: CATSRGEASGYNEQFF.

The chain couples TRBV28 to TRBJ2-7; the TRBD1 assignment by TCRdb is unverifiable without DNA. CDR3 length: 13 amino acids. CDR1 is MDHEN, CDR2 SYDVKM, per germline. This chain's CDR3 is CASTGGPSYEQYF.

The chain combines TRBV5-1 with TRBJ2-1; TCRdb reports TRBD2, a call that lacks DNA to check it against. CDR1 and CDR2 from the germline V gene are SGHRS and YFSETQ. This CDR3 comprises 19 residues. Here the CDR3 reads CASSLRGLAGGVAGNEQFF.

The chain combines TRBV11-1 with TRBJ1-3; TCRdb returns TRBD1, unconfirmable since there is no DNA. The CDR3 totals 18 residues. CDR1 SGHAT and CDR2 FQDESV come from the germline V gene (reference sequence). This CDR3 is CASSFGRQKPSSGNTIYF.

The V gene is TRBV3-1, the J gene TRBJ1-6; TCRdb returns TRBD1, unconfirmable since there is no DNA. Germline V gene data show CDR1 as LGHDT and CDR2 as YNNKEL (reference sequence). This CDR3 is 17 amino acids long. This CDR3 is CASSPDNPSSYNSPLHF.

CDR3 loop: CATSDGSWGTEAFF. V is TRBV24-1 and J is TRBJ1-1. The CDR3 is made up of 14 amino acids. CDR1 and CDR2 from the germline V gene are KGHDR and SFDVKD.

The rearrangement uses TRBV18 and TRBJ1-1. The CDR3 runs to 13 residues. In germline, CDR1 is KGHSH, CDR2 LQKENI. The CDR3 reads CASSPTKATEAFF.

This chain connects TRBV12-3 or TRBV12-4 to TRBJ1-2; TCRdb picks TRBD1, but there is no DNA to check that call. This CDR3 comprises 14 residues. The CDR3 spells CASSRTGDFYGYTF.

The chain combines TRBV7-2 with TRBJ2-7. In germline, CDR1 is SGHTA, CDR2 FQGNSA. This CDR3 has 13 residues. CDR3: CASSLTPSYEQYF.

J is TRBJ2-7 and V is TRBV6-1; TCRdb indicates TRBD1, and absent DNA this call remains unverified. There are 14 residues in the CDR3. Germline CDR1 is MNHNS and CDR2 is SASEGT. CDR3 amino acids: CASRRTGGEYEQYF.

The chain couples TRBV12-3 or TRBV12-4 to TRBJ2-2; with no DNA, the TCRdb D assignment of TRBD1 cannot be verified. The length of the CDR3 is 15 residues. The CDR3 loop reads CASRIGLPGTGELFF.

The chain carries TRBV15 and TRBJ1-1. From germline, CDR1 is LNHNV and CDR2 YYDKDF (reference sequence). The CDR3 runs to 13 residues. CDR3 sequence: CATSRVGRYEAFF.

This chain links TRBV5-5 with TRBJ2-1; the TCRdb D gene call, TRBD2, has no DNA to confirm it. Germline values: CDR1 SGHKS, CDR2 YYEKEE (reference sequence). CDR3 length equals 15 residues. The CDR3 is CASSFSLAGLDEQFF. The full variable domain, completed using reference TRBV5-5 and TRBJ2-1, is DAGVTQSPTHLIKTRGQQVTLRCSPISGHKSVSWYQQVLGQGPQFIFQYYEKEERGRGNFPDRFSARQFPNYSSELNVNALLLGDSALYLCASSFSLAGLDEQFFGPGTRLTVL.

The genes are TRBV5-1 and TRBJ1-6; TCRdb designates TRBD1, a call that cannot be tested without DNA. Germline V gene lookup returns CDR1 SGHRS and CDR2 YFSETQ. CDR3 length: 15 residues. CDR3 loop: CASSLGSGANSPLHF.

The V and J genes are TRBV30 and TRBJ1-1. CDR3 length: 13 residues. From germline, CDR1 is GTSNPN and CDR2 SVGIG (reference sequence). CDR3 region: CAWMWTGNTEAFF.

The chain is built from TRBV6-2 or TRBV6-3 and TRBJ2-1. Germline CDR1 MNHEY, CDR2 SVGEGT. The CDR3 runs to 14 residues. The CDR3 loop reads CASIGVAANNEQFF.

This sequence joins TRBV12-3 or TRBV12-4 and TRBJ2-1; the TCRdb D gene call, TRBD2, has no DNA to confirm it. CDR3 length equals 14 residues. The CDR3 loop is CASSPSGSINEQFF.

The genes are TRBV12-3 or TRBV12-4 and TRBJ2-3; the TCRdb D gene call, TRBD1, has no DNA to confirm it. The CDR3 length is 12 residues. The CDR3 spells CASSPPPGTQYF.

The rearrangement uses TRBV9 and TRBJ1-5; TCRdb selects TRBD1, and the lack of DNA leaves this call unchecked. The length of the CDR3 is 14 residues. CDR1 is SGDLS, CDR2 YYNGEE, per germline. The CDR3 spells CASSGGDSNQPQHF.

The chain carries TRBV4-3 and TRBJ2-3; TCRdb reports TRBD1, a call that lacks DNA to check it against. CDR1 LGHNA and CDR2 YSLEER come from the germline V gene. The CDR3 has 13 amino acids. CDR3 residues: CASSLGDADTQYF.

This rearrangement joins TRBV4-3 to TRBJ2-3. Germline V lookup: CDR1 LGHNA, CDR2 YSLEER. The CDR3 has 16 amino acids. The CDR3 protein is CASSQGGSLSTDTQYF.